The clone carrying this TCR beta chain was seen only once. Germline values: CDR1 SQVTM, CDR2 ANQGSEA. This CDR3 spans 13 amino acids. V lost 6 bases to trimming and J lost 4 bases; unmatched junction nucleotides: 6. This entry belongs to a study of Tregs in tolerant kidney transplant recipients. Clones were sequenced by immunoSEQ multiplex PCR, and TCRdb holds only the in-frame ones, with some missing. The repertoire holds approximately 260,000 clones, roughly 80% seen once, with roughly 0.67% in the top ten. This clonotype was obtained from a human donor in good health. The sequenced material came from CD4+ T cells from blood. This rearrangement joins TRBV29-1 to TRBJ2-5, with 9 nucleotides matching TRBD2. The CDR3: CSVGRGRVETQYF. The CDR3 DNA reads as TGCAGCGTGGGGCGCGGGAGGGTAGAGACCCAGTACTTC.